This record concerns one T cell receptor beta chain sequence. Its cognate antigen is unknown. Prepared TCR beta cDNA libraries contained unique molecular identifiers. MiXCR was run by TCRdb on the PCR reads, yielding one entry per CDR3 protein. Seen here are under 900,000 distinct CDR3 sequences, roughly 50% observed once, and the top ten hold over 4%. This CDR3 contains 16 residues. In germline, CDR1 is SGHRS, CDR2 YFSETQ. V was trimmed by 1 base and J by 7 bases, leaving 20 bases between them. The sample is drawn from a study of post-analysis software for immune sequencing data. The wider study: Patients with relapsing-remitting, secondary progressive and progressive-relapsing multiple sclerosis courses were all represented.

The study, taken as a whole, reports: Multiple sclerosis patients had significantly lower normalized Chao1 diversity than controls. The authors found that F measure strongly co-clustered same-batch samples. Patients used about five TRBV segments, including TRBV5-6, TRBV5-1 and TRBV20-1, more often than controls.

The chain carries TRBV5-1 and TRBJ1-1, with D possibly being TRBD1 (6 bases). The sequenced sample was blood. The receptor was isolated from a girl under 18 with multiple sclerosis. This chain's CDR3 is CASSLRLQGESGEAFF. As DNA, the CDR3 is TGCGCCAGCAGCTTGAGACTACAGGGTGAGAGCGGTGAAGCTTTCTTT.